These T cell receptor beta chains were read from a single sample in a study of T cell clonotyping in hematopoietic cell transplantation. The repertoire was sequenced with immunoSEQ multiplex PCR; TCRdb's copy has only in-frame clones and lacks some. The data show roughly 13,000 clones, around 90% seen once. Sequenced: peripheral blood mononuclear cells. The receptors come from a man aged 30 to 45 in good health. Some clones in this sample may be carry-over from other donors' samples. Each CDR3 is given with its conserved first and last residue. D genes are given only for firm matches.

CDR3aa: CASSQVEQEGNTIYF
d_gene: -
j_gene: TRBJ1-3
v_gene: TRBV4-1

CDR3aa: CAWSSRVGGYTF
d_gene: -
j_gene: TRBJ1-2
v_gene: TRBV30

CDR3aa: CSVAVSSNYGYTF
d_gene: -
j_gene: TRBJ1-2
v_gene: TRBV29-1

CDR3aa: CASSLGQGELMGF
d_gene: -
j_gene: TRBJ2-7
v_gene: TRBV7-2

CDR3aa: CASSLSGTHTYEQYF
d_gene: TRBD2
j_gene: TRBJ2-7
v_gene: TRBV27

CDR3aa: CASSLGQGARGNTIYF
d_gene: TRBD1
j_gene: TRBJ1-3
v_gene: TRBV5-1

CDR3aa: CASSPDFIPPNTEAFF
d_gene: -
j_gene: TRBJ1-1
v_gene: TRBV9

CDR3aa: CASSGQGYEQYF
d_gene: TRBD1
j_gene: TRBJ2-7
v_gene: TRBV19

CDR3aa: CASSPTLTGIEYNEQFF
d_gene: TRBD1
j_gene: TRBJ2-1
v_gene: TRBV7-2

CDR3aa: CASSEQGEGVPYEQYF
d_gene: -
j_gene: TRBJ2-7
v_gene: TRBV9

CDR3aa: CASSAKTGGYEQYF
d_gene: -
j_gene: TRBJ2-7
v_gene: TRBV10-1

CDR3aa: CASSLAANSYNEQFF
d_gene: TRBD2
j_gene: TRBJ2-1
v_gene: TRBV7-8

CDR3aa: CATSPRGNEQFF
d_gene: -
j_gene: TRBJ2-1
v_gene: TRBV15

CDR3aa: CASSDAGVNEQFF
d_gene: -
j_gene: TRBJ2-1
v_gene: TRBV2

CDR3aa: CASSFGVYNEQFF
d_gene: -
j_gene: TRBJ2-1
v_gene: TRBV5-6

CDR3aa: CASSSRTISTDTQYF
d_gene: -
j_gene: TRBJ2-3
v_gene: TRBV7-2

CDR3aa: CASSRLGAGWETQYF
d_gene: -
j_gene: TRBJ2-5
v_gene: TRBV5-1

CDR3aa: CSVEDTGGNYEQYF
d_gene: -
j_gene: TRBJ2-7
v_gene: TRBV29-1

CDR3aa: CASSLSRQGAYGYTF
d_gene: TRBD1
j_gene: TRBJ1-2
v_gene: TRBV27

CDR3aa: CASSFGVSGSYEQYF
d_gene: -
j_gene: TRBJ2-7
v_gene: TRBV11-2

CDR3aa: CASSRGGYGYTF
d_gene: -
j_gene: TRBJ1-2
v_gene: TRBV6-5

CDR3aa: CASSLWLAGGPGEQYF
d_gene: TRBD2
j_gene: TRBJ2-7
v_gene: TRBV7-2

CDR3aa: CASSQDRAGAYEQYF
d_gene: -
j_gene: TRBJ2-7
v_gene: TRBV4-3

CDR3aa: CASSQAGGTSPLHF
d_gene: TRBD1
j_gene: TRBJ1-6
v_gene: TRBV6-6

CDR3aa: CASSLTGTGEDTQYF
d_gene: TRBD1
j_gene: TRBJ2-3
v_gene: TRBV7-2

CDR3aa: CASGDRGLGRNTEAFF
d_gene: TRBD1
j_gene: TRBJ1-1
v_gene: TRBV19

CDR3aa: CASSPRTEIAKNIQYF
d_gene: -
j_gene: TRBJ2-4
v_gene: TRBV27

CDR3aa: CAITLGHYGYTF
d_gene: -
j_gene: TRBJ1-2
v_gene: TRBV10-3

CDR3aa: CASSERQGGGEQYF
d_gene: -
j_gene: TRBJ2-7
v_gene: TRBV2

CDR3aa: CASSLLGSYGYTF
d_gene: -
j_gene: TRBJ1-2
v_gene: TRBV14

CDR3aa: CASSDSDLETQYF
d_gene: -
j_gene: TRBJ2-5
v_gene: TRBV25-1

CDR3aa: CASRKDSDSYNEQFF
d_gene: -
j_gene: TRBJ2-1
v_gene: TRBV2

CDR3aa: CASSTQVGNYGYTF
d_gene: -
j_gene: TRBJ1-2
v_gene: TRBV5-1

CDR3aa: CSAQGAGYTF
d_gene: -
j_gene: TRBJ1-2
v_gene: TRBV20-1

CDR3aa: CASSHRPEGTNEKLFF
d_gene: -
j_gene: TRBJ1-4
v_gene: TRBV27

CDR3aa: CASSLGGDTGELFF
d_gene: -
j_gene: TRBJ2-2
v_gene: TRBV7-8

CDR3aa: CASSDLGGGANVLTF
d_gene: -
j_gene: TRBJ2-6
v_gene: TRBV2

CDR3aa: CASSLSGTSGAKNIQYF
d_gene: TRBD2
j_gene: TRBJ2-4
v_gene: TRBV5-8

CDR3aa: CASSQGSPSSYNEQFF
d_gene: -
j_gene: TRBJ2-1
v_gene: TRBV14

CDR3aa: CASTNEMVGGYTF
d_gene: -
j_gene: TRBJ1-2
v_gene: TRBV5-4

CDR3aa: CASSVYVSSYEQYF
d_gene: -
j_gene: TRBJ2-7
v_gene: TRBV9

CDR3aa: CASSPSALETQYF
d_gene: -
j_gene: TRBJ2-5
v_gene: TRBV11-3

CDR3aa: CASSDRGTIHYNEQFF
d_gene: TRBD2
j_gene: TRBJ2-1
v_gene: TRBV2

CDR3aa: CASSASSRKSGTGTYNEQFF
d_gene: TRBD2
j_gene: TRBJ2-1
v_gene: TRBV9

CDR3aa: CASSFSGLAACVAQYF
d_gene: TRBD2
j_gene: TRBJ2-5
v_gene: TRBV7-2

CDR3aa: CASSGGGYTDTQYF
d_gene: TRBD2
j_gene: TRBJ2-3
v_gene: TRBV9

CDR3aa: CASSLSTSTLPLGETQYF
d_gene: -
j_gene: TRBJ2-5
v_gene: TRBV7-9

CDR3aa: CASSRDRFIEQFF
d_gene: -
j_gene: TRBJ2-1
v_gene: TRBV27

CDR3aa: CASSDIRASSQTF
d_gene: -
j_gene: TRBJ1-1
v_gene: TRBV6-5

CDR3aa: CASSEFEGTLRDTQYF
d_gene: -
j_gene: TRBJ2-3
v_gene: TRBV25-1

CDR3aa: CASSPDGNSNQPQHF
d_gene: -
j_gene: TRBJ1-5
v_gene: TRBV5-8

CDR3aa: CASSLESGEAFF
d_gene: -
j_gene: TRBJ1-1
v_gene: TRBV5-1

CDR3aa: CASSWLGGGINEKLFF
d_gene: -
j_gene: TRBJ1-4
v_gene: TRBV7-9

CDR3aa: CASRAAGEQFF
d_gene: -
j_gene: TRBJ2-1
v_gene: TRBV6-1

CDR3aa: CASSLTGVNTDTQYF
d_gene: -
j_gene: TRBJ2-3
v_gene: TRBV7-2